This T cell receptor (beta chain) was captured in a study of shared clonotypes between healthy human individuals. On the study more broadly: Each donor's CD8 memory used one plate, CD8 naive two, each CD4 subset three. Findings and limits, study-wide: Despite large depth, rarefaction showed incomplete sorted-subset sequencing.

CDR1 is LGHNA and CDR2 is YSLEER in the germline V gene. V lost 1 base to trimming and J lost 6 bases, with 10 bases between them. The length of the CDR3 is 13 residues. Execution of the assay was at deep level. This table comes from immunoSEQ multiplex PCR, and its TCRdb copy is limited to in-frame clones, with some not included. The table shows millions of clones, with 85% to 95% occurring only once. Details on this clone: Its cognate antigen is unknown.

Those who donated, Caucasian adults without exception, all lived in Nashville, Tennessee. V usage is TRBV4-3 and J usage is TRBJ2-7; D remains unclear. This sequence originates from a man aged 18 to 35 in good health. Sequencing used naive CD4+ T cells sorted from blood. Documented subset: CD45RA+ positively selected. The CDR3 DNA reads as TGCGCCAGCAGCCAAGTTCACAAATCCGAGCAGTACTTC. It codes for CASSQVHKSEQYF.